The rows below give T cell receptor beta chains drawn from one sample of a study of T cell changes during pregnancy in multiple sclerosis. Sequenced by immunoSEQ multiplex PCR; TCRdb stores in-frame clones only, minus some. The sample shows around 68,000 clones, 91% of them seen only once. Sequences were derived from peripheral blood, sampled in the third trimester of pregnancy. The receptors were gathered from a female donor in good health, enrolled as a control in a pregnancy study. Each CDR3 is given with its conserved first and last residue. The D gene is left open where the match is weak. Size tells how often a clone was seen (once, few, many) or the class of an expanded clone, and some rows leave it out.

>.|TRBJ2-7|TRBV4-2|TRBD1
TGTGCCAGCAGCCAATCCCCCGGGACAGGGGGCGCCTCCTACGAGCAGTACTTC
CASSQSPGTGGASYEQYF
>.|TRBJ1-2|TRBV6-5|.
TGTGCCAGCAGTTACTCCGGGGGGGCGATTGGCTACACCTTC
CASSYSGGAIGYTF
>.|TRBJ2-1|TRBV7-6|TRBD2
TGTGCCAGCAGTCTACCGGGACTAGCCTACAATGAGCAGTTCTTC
CASSLPGLAYNEQFF
>.|TRBJ2-7|TRBV10-2|.
TGCGCCAGCAGTGAGCAGGGAATGGCCTACGAGCAGTACTTC
CASSEQGMAYEQYF
>.|TRBJ1-3|TRBV28|.
TGTGCCAGCAGTTCCCCTACTACCGGAAACACCATATATTTT
CASSSPTTGNTIYF
>.|TRBJ2-5|TRBV19|TRBD2
TGTGCCAGTAGCATGGCGGGGGGGCCGATTGAGACCCAGTACTTC
CASSMAGGPIETQYF
>.|TRBJ2-5|TRBV2|TRBD2
TGTGCCAGGTCGGGGGGGTTAGGAGAGACCCAGTACTTC
CARSGGLGETQYF
>.|TRBJ2-7|TRBV27|.
TGTGCCAGCAGTAGCTACTACGAGCAGTACTTC
CASSSYYEQYF
>.|TRBJ2-1|TRBV5-1|TRBD2
TGCGCCAGCAGCCCCAGCGGGGGGTCCAATGAGCAGTTCTTC
CASSPSGGSNEQFF
>.|TRBJ1-6|TRBV6-5|.
TGTGCCAGCAGTTATGGAGGGGTACCCTATAATTCACCCCTCCACTTT
CASSYGGVPYNSPLHF
>.|TRBJ1-1|TRBV14|.
TGTGCCAGCAGCCACGATCTGGCACCCCTCACTGAAGCTTTCTTT
CASSHDLAPLTEAFF
>.|TRBJ1-5|TRBV15|TRBD1
TGTGCCACCAGCAGAGAACCCGGACAGGGCGGCAATCAGCCCCAGCATTTT
CATSREPGQGGNQPQHF
>once|TRBJ2-5|TRBV7-7|.
TGTGCTAGCAGCCGCGACGGACTAAGAGAGACCCAGTACTTC
CASSRDGLRETQYF
>.|TRBJ2-5|TRBV7-9|.
TGTGCCAGCAGCTCCCTGGAGAAGACCCAGTACTTC
CASSSLEKTQYF
>.|TRBJ1-5|TRBV30|TRBD1
TGTGCCTGGAGTGTACGGGCCTGGAGGGGGCGCGAGAGCAATCAGCCCCAGCATTTT
CAWSVRAWRGRESNQPQHF
>.|TRBJ1-4|TRBV12-5|TRBD1
TGTGCTAGTGGTTTGGGACCCCCGGGACAGGGGATTGAAAAACTGTTTTTT
CASGLGPPGQGIEKLFF